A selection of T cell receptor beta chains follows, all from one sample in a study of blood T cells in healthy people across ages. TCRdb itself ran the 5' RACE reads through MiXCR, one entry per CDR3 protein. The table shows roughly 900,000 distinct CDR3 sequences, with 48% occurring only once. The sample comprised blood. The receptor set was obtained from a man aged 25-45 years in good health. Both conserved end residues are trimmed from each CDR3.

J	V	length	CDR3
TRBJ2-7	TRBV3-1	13	ANQIVGSCSYEQY
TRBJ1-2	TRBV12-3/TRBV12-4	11	ASRARGHYGYT
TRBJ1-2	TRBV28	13	ASSSPGTNNYGYT
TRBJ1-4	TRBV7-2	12	ASSASMANEKLF
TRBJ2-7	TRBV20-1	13	SARRPGGPRNEQY
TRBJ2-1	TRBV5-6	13	ASSTPTGTYNEQF
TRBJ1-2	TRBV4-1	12	ASSQRVLDYGYT
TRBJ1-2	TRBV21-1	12	ASSKAQPRWGYT
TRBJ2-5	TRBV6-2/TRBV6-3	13	ASSFTGTTQETQY
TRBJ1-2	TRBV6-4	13	ASSDRTGNNYGYT
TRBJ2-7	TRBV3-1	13	ASSQFAGSSYEQY
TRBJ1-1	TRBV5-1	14	ASSLVEGRGNTEAF
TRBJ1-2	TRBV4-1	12	ASSQEERIYGYT
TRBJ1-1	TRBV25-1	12	ASSRSTGYTEAF
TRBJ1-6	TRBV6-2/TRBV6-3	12	ASRINRAQSPLH
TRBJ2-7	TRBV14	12	ASSQLGVPYEQY
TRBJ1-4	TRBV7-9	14	ASSPQGGRINEKLF
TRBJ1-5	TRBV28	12	ASSSRGSNQPQH
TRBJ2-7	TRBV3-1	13	ASSSGDRQHYEQY
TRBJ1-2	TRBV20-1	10	SARRDRVGYT
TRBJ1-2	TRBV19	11	ASSPLLRAGDT
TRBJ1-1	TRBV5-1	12	ASSLDPSNTEAF
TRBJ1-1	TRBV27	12	ASSLSGGGTEAF
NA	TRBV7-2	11	ASSLVITGTQY
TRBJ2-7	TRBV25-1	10	ASSESWGEQY
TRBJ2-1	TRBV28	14	ASSLGLGLPTDEQF
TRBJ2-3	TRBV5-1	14	ASSPKDRGGTDTQY
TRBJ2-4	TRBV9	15	ASSVAVGTSGANIQY
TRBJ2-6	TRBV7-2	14	ASSLYLNSGANVLT